This T cell receptor beta chain was retrieved from a study of OX40 agonist ivuxolimab in advanced cancers. CDR3 size: 18 residues. V was clipped by 3 bases and J by 7 bases; unmatched bases: 14. From germline, CDR1 is KGHSH and CDR2 LQKENI. Assay used: immunoSEQ multiplex PCR; TCRdb lists only in-frame clones, some missing. The sample includes about 58,000 clones, about 85% seen only once; the top ten take 0.95% to 1.5%. The sample here was CD4+ or CD8+ T cells sorted from blood, taken in a trial of the OX40 agonist ivuxolimab. The chain employs TRBV18 and TRBJ1-6; TRBD1 aligns across 8 bases. The receptor was derived from an adult with an advanced solid tumor such as melanoma, head and neck, liver or kidney cancer. The CDR3 region has the DNA TGTGCCAGCTCACCTCGAGCGTACAGGGGGATGGAAAATTCACCCCTCCACTTT. Amino acids: CASSPRAYRGMENSPLHF.